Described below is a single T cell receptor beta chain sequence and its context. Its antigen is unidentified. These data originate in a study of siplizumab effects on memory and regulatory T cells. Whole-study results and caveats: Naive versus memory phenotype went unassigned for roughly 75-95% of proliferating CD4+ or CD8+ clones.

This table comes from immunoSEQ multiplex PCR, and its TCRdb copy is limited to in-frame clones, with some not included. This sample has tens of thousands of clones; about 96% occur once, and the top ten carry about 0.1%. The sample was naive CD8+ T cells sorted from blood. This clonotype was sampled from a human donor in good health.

The CDR3 bases are TGCGCCAGCAGCTTCCTACTAGCGGGGGAAGACAATGAGCAGTTCTTC. Translating gives CASSFLLAGEDNEQFF. The J gene is TRBJ2-1, the V gene TRBV5-1, with 11 bases that match TRBD2. The germline V gene encodes CDR1 SGHRS and CDR2 YFSETQ. The length of the CDR3 is 16 residues. V lost 2 bases to trimming and J lost 5 bases; unmatched junction nucleotides: 6. The full variable domain, in which reference TRBV5-1 and TRBJ2-1 provide the parts outside the CDR3, is KAGVTQTPRYLIKTRGQQVTLSCSPISGHRSVSWYQQTPGQGLQFLFEYFSETQRNKGNFPGRFSGRQFSNSRSEMNVSTLELGDSALYLCASSFLLAGEDNEQFFGPGTRLTVL.